Presented here are 13 T cell receptor beta chains from one specimen sequenced in a study of blood T cells in healthy people across ages. The use of a sample-barcoded 5' primer and a J-beta primer mix characterized a second PCR of about 6 to 11 cycles. TCRdb reprocessed the 5' RACE reads with MiXCR, giving one entry per CDR3 protein. The sample shows 650,000 to 800,000 distinct CDR3 sequences, 44% of them seen only once. The sample comprised blood. These receptors all come from a man aged 55 to 69 in good health.

The V and J genes are TRBV6-1 and TRBJ2-7, with 13 bases identical to TRBD2. The DNA end favors TRBJ2-5, so the J call may be wrong. CDR1 and CDR2 from the germline V gene are MNHNS and SASEGT. CDR3 size: 16 residues. CDR3 loop: CASSATSGGARETQYF. The CDR3 DNA reads TGTGCCAGCAGTGCAACTAGCGGGGGGGCCCGGGAGACCCAGTACTTC.

About this clonotype: Being one base from a much bigger clone, this may be a read error. The J gene is TRBJ1-1, the V gene TRBV7-2; D ambiguous. The CDR3 has 13 residues. With 5 bases removed from V and 4 bases from J, the gap between germline ends came to 11 bases. CDR1 SGHTA and CDR2 FQGNSA come from the germline V gene. DNA of the CDR3: TGTGCCAGCAGCCCAAGGACGACCACTGAAGCTTTCTTT. It specifies CASSPRTTTEAFF.

J is TRBJ1-5 and V is TRBV18; D is uncertain. V gave up 5 bases and J gave up 5 bases, with 10 bases separating them. The CDR3 is made up of 13 amino acids. CDR1 is KGHSH and CDR2 is LQKENI in the germline V gene. DNA for the CDR3: TGTGCCAGCTCAAATAGGGAGGATCAGCCCCAGCATTTT. Translating it yields CASSNREDQPQHF.

The chain is built from TRBV20-1 and TRBJ2-4, with D perhaps given as TRBD1 or TRBD2 (5 bases each). The length of the CDR3 is 18 residues. From germline, CDR1 is DFQATT and CDR2 SNEGSKA (reference sequence). V was pared by 0 bases and J by 3 bases, with 21 bases between. In DNA form, the CDR3 reads TGCAGTGCTAGAGAGCGGAGCCTCTGGGACGGTGGCAAAAACATTCAGTACTTC. It is translated as CSARERSLWDGGKNIQYF.

This clonotype has more than one count but fewer than ten. The V call is TRBV6-6, the J call TRBJ1-4; no definite D call. Germline CDR1 is MNHNY and CDR2 is SVGAGI (reference sequence). The CDR3 has 12 residues. V was trimmed by 2 bases and J by 8 bases, leaving 6 bases between them. CDR3 sequence: CASSYGGEKLFF. The CDR3 DNA reads TGTGCCAGCAGTTACGGTGGGGAAAAACTGTTTTTT.

This clonotype was detected a few times. The chain couples TRBV28 to TRBJ2-1; TRBD2 might be the D (5 bases). Germline V lookup: CDR1 MDHEN, CDR2 SYDVKM. Between the trimmed V and J ends, which lost 6 bases and 6 bases, there was a span of 18 bases. The CDR3 has 15 residues. The CDR3 here is CASSQTPGYLNEQFF. The CDR3 nucleotides read TGTGCCAGCAGCCAAACCCCGGGATACCTCAATGAGCAGTTCTTC.

This clonotype was seen just once. This chain joins TRBV6-5 and TRBJ1-2, with 8 positions matching TRBD1. In germline, CDR1 is MNHEY, CDR2 SVGAGI. The CDR3 length is 15 residues. The V gene end was trimmed by 2 bases and the J gene end by 4 bases; junction bases not matched to a gene: 6. The DNA of the CDR3 is TGTGCCAGCAGTTACGCCGGGACAGGACCCTATGGCTACACCTTC. It encodes CASSYAGTGPYGYTF.

The genes are TRBV14 and TRBJ1-4; D ambiguous. This CDR3 spans 15 amino acids. Trimming took 2 bases from V and 2 from J, leaving 9 bases between them. Germline V gives CDR1 SGHDN, CDR2 FVKESK. The CDR3 here is CASSQRTETNEKLFF. CDR3 nucleotides: TGTGCCAGCAGCCAACGGACTGAGACTAATGAAAAACTGTTTTTT.

This clonotype has only a few counts. The chain recombines TRBV9 with TRBJ2-1, with 9 positions matching TRBD1. This CDR3 has 13 amino acids. Trimming at V came to 0 bases and at J to 10 bases, leaving 2 bases not matched to a gene. The germline V gene has CDR1 SGDLS and CDR2 YYNGEE. CDR3 sequence reads: CASSVGGQGEQFF. In nucleotides, the CDR3 is TGTGCCAGCAGCGTAGGGGGACAGGGCGAGCAGTTCTTC.

A few counts support this clonotype. The CDR3 DNA follows: TGTGCCAGCAGTCCTACCGCCTCAGGTGGCTATGGCTACACCTTC. Protein product: CASSPTASGGYGYTF. The chain is built from TRBV27 and TRBJ1-2; D is undetermined. Germline lookup yields CDR1 MNHEY and CDR2 SMNVEV (reference sequence). V shed 5 bases and J shed 4 bases, with 17 bases lying between them. The length of the CDR3 is 15 residues.

There are a few counts of this clonotype. The rearrangement joins TRBV5-1 to TRBJ2-3, with TRBD1 as a possible D gene (6 bases). Germline V CDR1 and CDR2: SGHRS, YFSETQ. V was trimmed by 3 bases and J by 2 bases, leaving 13 bases between them. CDR3 length: 15 amino acids. CDR3 residues: CASSSHRVYTDTQYF. CDR3 in DNA: TGCGCCAGCAGCTCCCACAGGGTGTACACAGATACGCAGTATTTT.

The chain carries TRBV9 and TRBJ2-1, with D unclear. The V gene lost 0 bases and the J gene lost 8 bases, with 9 bases spanning the gap. Germline V gene data show CDR1 as SGDLS and CDR2 as YYNGEE. There are 13 residues in the CDR3. The CDR3 loop reads CASSVAPEDEQFF. The CDR3 nucleotides read TGTGCCAGCAGCGTAGCTCCCGAGGATGAGCAGTTCTTC.

The chain joins TRBV2 to TRBJ2-1; D remains ambiguous. The CDR3 is made up of 10 amino acids. In germline, CDR1 is SNHLY, CDR2 FYNNEI. V lost 4 bases and J lost 10, with 5 bases in between. CDR3 sequence (DNA): TGTGCCAGCAGTGTAGGCGAGCAGTTCTTC. Its translation: CASSVGEQFF.